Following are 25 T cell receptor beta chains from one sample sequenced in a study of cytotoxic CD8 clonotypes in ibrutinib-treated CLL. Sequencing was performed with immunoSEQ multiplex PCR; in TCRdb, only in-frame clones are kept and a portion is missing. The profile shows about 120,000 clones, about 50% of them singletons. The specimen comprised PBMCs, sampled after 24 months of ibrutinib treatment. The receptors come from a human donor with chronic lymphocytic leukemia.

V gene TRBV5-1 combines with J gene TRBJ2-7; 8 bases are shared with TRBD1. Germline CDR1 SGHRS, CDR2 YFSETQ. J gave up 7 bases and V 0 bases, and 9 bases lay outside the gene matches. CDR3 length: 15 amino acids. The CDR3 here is CASSLGGQGFGEQYF. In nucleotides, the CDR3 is TGCGCCAGCAGCTTGGGAGGACAGGGTTTCGGTGAGCAGTACTTC. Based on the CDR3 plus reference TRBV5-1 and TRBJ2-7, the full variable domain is KAGVTQTPRYLIKTRGQQVTLSCSPISGHRSVSWYQQTPGQGLQFLFEYFSETQRNKGNFPGRFSGRQFSNSRSEMNVSTLELGDSALYLCASSLGGQGFGEQYFGPGTRLTVT.

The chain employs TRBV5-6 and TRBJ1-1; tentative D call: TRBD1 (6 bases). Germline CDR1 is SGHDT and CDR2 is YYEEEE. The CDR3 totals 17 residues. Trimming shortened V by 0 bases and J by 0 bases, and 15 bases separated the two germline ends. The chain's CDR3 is CASSLGGPRGMNTEAFF. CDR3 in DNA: TGTGCCAGCAGCTTGGGGGGCCCCAGGGGCATGAACACTGAAGCTTTCTTT.

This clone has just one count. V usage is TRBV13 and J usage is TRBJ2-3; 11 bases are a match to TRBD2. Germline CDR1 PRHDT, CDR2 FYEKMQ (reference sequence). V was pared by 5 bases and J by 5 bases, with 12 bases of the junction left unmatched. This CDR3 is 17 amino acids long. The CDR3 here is CASSTLGLAGGGDTQYF. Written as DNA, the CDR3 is TGTGCCAGCAGCACCCTGGGGCTAGCGGGGGGAGGAGATACGCAGTATTTT.

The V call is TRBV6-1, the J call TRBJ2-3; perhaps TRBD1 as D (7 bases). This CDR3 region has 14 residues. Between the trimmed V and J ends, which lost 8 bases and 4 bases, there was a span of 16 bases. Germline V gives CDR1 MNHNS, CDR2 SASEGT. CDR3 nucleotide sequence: TGTGCCAGCGTTACGCCAGGGGGGCCAGATACGCAGTATTTT. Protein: CASVTPGGPDTQYF.

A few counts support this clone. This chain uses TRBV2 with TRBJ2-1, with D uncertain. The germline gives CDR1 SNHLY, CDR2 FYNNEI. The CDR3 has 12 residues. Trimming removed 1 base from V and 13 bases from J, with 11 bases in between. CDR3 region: CASSEDVDQQFF. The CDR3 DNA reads TGTGCCAGCAGTGAAGACGTAGACCAACAGTTCTTC. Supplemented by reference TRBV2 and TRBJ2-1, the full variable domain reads EPEVTQTPSHQVTQMGQEVILRCVPISNHLYFYWYRQILGQKVEFLVSFYNNEISEKSEIFDDQFSVERPDGSNFTLKIRSTKLEDSAMYFCASSEDVDQQFFGPGTRLTVL.

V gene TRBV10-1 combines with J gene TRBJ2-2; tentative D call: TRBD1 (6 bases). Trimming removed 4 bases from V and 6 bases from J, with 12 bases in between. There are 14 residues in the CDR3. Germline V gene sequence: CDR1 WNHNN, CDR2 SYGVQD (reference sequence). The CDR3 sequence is CASSVNRAAGELFF. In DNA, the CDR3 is TGCGCCAGCAGTGTCAACAGGGCAGCCGGGGAGCTGTTTTTT.

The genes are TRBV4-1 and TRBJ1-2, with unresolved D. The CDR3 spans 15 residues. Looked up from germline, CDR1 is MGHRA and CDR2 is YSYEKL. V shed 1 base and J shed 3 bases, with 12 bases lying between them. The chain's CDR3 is CASSQGTDRYYGYTF. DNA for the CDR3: TGCGCCAGCAGCCAAGGCACGGACCGATACTATGGCTACACCTTC.

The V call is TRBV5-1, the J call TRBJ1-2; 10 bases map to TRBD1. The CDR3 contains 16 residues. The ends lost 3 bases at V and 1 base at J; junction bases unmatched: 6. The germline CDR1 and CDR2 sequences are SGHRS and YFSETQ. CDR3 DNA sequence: TGCGCCAGCAGCTCGGGACAGGGGCTCCATAACTATGGCTACACCTTC. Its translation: CASSSGQGLHNYGYTF.

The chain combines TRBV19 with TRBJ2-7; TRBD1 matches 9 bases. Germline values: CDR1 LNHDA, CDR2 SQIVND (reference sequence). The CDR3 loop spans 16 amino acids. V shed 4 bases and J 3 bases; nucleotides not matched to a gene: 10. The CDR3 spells CASSRTGTGNHYEQYF. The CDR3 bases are TGTGCCAGTAGTAGGACCGGGACAGGGAATCACTACGAGCAGTACTTC. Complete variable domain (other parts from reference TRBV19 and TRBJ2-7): DGGITQSPKYLFRKEGQNVTLSCEQNLNHDAMYWYRQDPGQGLRLIYYSQIVNDFQKGDIAEGYSVSREKKESFPLTVTSAQKNPTAFYLCASSRTGTGNHYEQYFGPGTRLTVT.

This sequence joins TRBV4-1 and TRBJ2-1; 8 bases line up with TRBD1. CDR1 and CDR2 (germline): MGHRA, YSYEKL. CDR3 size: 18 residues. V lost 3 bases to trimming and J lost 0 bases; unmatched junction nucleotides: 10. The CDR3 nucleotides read TGCGCCAGCAGCCAGTACACCCCAGGGGGCAGCTCCTACAATGAGCAGTTCTTC. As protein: CASSQYTPGGSSYNEQFF.

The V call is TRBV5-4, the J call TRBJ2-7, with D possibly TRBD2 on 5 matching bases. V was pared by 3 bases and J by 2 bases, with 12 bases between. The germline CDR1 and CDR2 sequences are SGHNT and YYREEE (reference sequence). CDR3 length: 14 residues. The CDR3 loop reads CASSSGGPTYEQYF. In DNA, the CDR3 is TGTGCCAGCAGCTCGGGCGGGCCCACCTACGAGCAGTACTTC.

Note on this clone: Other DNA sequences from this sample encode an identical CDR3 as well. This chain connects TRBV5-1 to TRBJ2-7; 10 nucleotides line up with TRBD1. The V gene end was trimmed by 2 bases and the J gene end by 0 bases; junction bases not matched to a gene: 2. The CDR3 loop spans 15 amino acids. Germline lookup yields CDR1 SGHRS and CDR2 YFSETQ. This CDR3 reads CASSLGTGVSYEQYF. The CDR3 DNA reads TGCGCCAGCAGCTTAGGGACAGGGGTCTCCTACGAGCAGTACTTC.

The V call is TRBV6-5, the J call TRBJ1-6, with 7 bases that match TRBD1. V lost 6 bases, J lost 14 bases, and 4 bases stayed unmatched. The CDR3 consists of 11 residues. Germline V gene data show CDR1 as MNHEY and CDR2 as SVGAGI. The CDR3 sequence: CASRGQRTLHF. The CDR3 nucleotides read TGTGCCAGCAGGGGACAGCGTACCCTCCACTTT.

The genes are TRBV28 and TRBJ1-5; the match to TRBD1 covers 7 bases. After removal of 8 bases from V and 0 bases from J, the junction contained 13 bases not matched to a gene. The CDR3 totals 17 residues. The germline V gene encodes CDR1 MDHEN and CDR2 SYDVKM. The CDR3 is CASRPFRGDYSNQPQHF. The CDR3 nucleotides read TGTGCCAGCCGTCCATTCAGGGGGGATTATAGCAATCAGCCCCAGCATTTT.

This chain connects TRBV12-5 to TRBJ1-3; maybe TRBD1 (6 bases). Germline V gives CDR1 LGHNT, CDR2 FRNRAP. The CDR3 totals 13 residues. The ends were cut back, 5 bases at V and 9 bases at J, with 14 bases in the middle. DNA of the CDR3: TGTGCTAGTGGTGCTACAGGGTTATCCACCATATATTTT. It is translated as CASGATGLSTIYF.

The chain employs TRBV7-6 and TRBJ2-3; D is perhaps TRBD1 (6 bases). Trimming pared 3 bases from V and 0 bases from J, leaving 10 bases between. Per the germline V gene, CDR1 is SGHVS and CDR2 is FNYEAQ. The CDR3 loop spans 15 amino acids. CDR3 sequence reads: CASSLQGSSTDTQYF. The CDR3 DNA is TGTGCCAGCAGCTTGCAGGGGTCTAGCACAGATACGCAGTATTTT.

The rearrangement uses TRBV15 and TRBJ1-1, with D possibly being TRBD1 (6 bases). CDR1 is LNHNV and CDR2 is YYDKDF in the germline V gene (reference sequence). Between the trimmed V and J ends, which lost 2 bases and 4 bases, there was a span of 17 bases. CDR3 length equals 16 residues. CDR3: CATSRLELEGGTEAFF. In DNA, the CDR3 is TGTGCCACCAGCAGACTCGAGCTGGAAGGGGGCACTGAAGCTTTCTTT.

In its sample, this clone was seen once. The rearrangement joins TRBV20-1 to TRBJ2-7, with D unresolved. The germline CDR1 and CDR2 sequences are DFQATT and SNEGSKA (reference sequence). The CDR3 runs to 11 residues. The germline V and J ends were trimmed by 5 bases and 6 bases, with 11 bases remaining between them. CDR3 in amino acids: CSASDGFEQYF. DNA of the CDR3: TGCAGTGCTTCTGACGGATTCGAGCAGTACTTC.

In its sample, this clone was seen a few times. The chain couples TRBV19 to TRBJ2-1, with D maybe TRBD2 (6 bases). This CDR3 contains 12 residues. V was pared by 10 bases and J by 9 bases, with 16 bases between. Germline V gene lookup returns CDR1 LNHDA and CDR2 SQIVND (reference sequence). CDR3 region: CATRRGSGEQFF. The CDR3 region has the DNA TGTGCCACACGGCGGGGTTCGGGTGAGCAGTTCTTC.

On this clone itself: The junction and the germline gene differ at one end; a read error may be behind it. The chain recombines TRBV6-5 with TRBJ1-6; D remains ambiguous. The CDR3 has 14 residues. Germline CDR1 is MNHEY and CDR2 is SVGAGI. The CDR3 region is CASSYSVLNSPLHF. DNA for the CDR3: TGTGCCAGCAGTTACTCCGTCCTCAATTCCCCCCTCCACTTT.

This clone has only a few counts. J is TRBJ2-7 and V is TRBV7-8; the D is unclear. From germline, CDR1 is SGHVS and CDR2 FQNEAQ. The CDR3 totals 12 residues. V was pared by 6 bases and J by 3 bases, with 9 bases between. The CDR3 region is CASSYSVYEQYF. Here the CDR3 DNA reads TGTGCCAGCAGTTATTCGGTCTACGAGCAGTACTTC.

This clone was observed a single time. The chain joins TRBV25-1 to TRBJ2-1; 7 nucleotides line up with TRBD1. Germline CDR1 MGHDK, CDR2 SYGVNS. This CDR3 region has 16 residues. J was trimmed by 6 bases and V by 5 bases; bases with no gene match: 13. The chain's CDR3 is CASSTPDRLGVNEQFF. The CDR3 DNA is TGTGCCAGCAGTACACCGGACAGGTTAGGGGTCAATGAGCAGTTCTTC.

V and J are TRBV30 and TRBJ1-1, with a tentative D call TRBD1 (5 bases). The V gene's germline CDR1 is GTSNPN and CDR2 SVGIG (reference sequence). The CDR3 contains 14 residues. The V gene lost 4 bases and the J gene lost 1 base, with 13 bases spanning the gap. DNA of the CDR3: TGTGCCTGGAATGATGGGGGGAAGAACACTGAAGCTTTCTTT. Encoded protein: CAWNDGGKNTEAFF. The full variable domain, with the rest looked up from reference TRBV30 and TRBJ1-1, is SQTIHQWPATLVQPVGSPLSLECTVEGTSNPNLYWYRQAAGRGLQLLFYSVGIGQISSEVPQNLSASRPQDRQFILSSKKLLLSDSGFYLCAWNDGGKNTEAFFGQGTRLTVV.

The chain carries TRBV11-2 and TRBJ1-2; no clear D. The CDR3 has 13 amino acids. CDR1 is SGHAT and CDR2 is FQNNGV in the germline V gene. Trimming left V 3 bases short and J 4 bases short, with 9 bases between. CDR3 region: CASSLGRSYGYTF. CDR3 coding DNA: TGTGCCAGCAGCTTGGGCAGAAGCTATGGCTACACCTTC.

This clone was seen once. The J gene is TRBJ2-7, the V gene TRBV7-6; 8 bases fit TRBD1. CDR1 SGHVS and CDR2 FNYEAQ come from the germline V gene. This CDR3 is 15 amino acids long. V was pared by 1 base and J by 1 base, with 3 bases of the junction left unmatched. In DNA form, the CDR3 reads TGTGCCAGCAGCTTAGGAACAGGGGGATCCTACGAGCAGTACTTC. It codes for CASSLGTGGSYEQYF. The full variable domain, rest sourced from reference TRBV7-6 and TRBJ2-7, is GAGVSQSPRYKVTKRGQDVALRCDPISGHVSLYWYRQALGQGPEFLTYFNYEAQQDKSGLPNDRFSAERPEGSISTLTIQRTEQRDSAMYRCASSLGTGGSYEQYFGPGTRLTVT.